The 29 T cell receptor beta chains reported below all come from one sample, sequenced in a study of T cells after yellow fever vaccination. Each CDR3 protein is one row after TCRdb ran MiXCR on the 5' RACE reads. The table includes under 550,000 distinct CDR3 sequences, 20% to 25% detected once. The sample in question was PBMCs, obtained less than 25 days after the first yellow fever vaccination. These receptors came from a man aged 18 to 35 who received the YFV17D yellow fever vaccine.

This clonotype was recorded a few times. Here the CDR3 omits its conserved ending phenylalanine or tryptophan, so a read error is the likely source. It is unclear where the CDR3 begins or ends on the DNA, so no DNA is shown, and the CDR3 is as TCRdb lists it. The chain combines TRBV10-1 with TRBJ2-7; TRBD2 is taken as the D call from the table, unchecked against the DNA. The CDR3 adds up to 10 amino acids, both ends counted. Germline CDR1 reads WNHNN; CDR2 reads SYGVQD (reference sequence). CDR3 amino acids: CASSEERGST.

The chain recombines TRBV7-7 with TRBJ2-7; TRBD2 aligns across 8 bases. Germline V gives CDR1 SSHAT, CDR2 FNYEAQ (reference sequence). The length of the CDR3 is 13 residues. The trim removed 6 bases at V and 0 bases at J, leaving 1 base unmatched. The CDR3 nucleotides read TGTGCCAGCAGTAGCGGGGCCTCCTACGAGCAGTACTTC. This translates into CASSSGASYEQYF.

This clonotype was observed a few times. The V gene is TRBV18, the J gene TRBJ1-5, with 8 positions matching TRBD1. Losses at the gene ends were 3 bases for V and 7 bases for J; bases not matched to a gene: 5. This CDR3 contains 14 residues. The germline gives CDR1 KGHSH, CDR2 LQKENI. The CDR3 DNA is TGTGCCAGCTCACCCGGGACAGGACAACAGCCCCAGCATTTT. It encodes CASSPGTGQQPQHF.

The CDR3 DNA reads TGTGCCAGCTCCGGGACAGGGAAGCAGCCCCAGCATTTT. As protein: CASSGTGKQPQHF. This chain uses TRBV2 with TRBJ1-5; 9 bases match TRBD1. Germline CDR1 SNHLY, CDR2 FYNNEI. V lost 8 bases to trimming and J lost 7 bases; unmatched junction nucleotides: 6. The CDR3 totals 13 residues.

This clonotype was counted a single time. The gene calls are TRBV6-6 and TRBJ2-3; D gene unclear. Germline CDR1 and CDR2: MNHNY and SVGAGI (reference sequence). Trimming removed 6 bases at V and 7 bases at J, with 11 bases between. The CDR3 runs to 12 residues. This CDR3 is CASSPDGYTQYF. The CDR3 region has the DNA TGTGCCAGCAGCCCGGACGGCTATACGCAGTATTTT.

This clonotype was seen only a few times. The V call is TRBV6-1, the J call TRBJ2-1; TRBD2 matches 13 bases. Trimming took 6 bases from V and 10 from J; bases not matched to a gene: 9. The V gene's germline CDR1 is MNHNS and CDR2 SASEGT. This CDR3 is built from 15 residues. CDR3 amino acids: CASRSLAGGPIEQFF. The CDR3 DNA follows: TGTGCCAGCAGGTCACTAGCGGGGGGGCCGATCGAGCAGTTCTTC.

The genes are TRBV5-1 and TRBJ2-2; 7 nucleotides agree with TRBD2. Germline loops: CDR1 SGHRS, CDR2 YFSETQ. Germline trimming cut 4 bases from V and 1 base from J; bases unmatched to any gene: 7. The CDR3 extends over 16 amino acids. The CDR3 here is CASSQPGGLNTGELFF. As DNA, the CDR3 is TGCGCCAGCAGCCAACCGGGGGGACTGAACACCGGGGAGCTGTTTTTT. Full variable domain (outside the CDR3, taken from reference TRBV5-1 and TRBJ2-2): KAGVTQTPRYLIKTRGQQVTLSCSPISGHRSVSWYQQTPGQGLQFLFEYFSETQRNKGNFPGRFSGRQFSNSRSEMNVSTLELGDSALYLCASSQPGGLNTGELFFGEGSRLTVL.

The chain is built from TRBV9 and TRBJ2-5; 11 nucleotides match TRBD1. With V trimmed by 4 bases and J by 4 bases, 9 bases remained unmatched. Germline V CDR1 and CDR2: SGDLS, YYNGEE. CDR3 size: 16 residues. The CDR3, as DNA: TGTGCCAGCAGCATACACCGGGACAGGGGGGTAGAGACCCAGTACTTC. The encoded protein is CASSIHRDRGVETQYF.

V and J are TRBV29-1 and TRBJ2-5; no definite D call. V lost 7 bases to trimming and J lost 2 bases, with 11 bases between them. The CDR3 extends over 12 amino acids. The germline gives CDR1 SQVTM, CDR2 ANQGSEA. The CDR3 DNA follows: TGCAGCGCTCCAGATTATCAAGAGACCCAGTACTTC. Amino acids: CSAPDYQETQYF. Using reference TRBV29-1 and TRBJ2-5 for the parts outside the CDR3, the full variable domain is SAVISQKPSRDICQRGTSLTIQCQVDSQVTMMFWYRQQPGQSLTLIATANQGSEATYESGFVIDKFPISRPNLTFSTLTVSNMSPEDSSIYLCSAPDYQETQYFGPGTRLLVL.

V gene TRBV18 combines with J gene TRBJ2-7; perhaps TRBD2 as D (6 bases). Trimming cost V 5 bases and J 3 bases, with 17 bases left between them. The CDR3 length is 15 residues. Germline V gene data show CDR1 as KGHSH and CDR2 as LQKENI. The CDR3 reads CASSDSGDLLYEQYV. Here the CDR3 DNA reads TGTGCCAGCTCAGATAGCGGTGACTTACTCTACGAGCAGTACGTC.

The chain combines TRBV9 with TRBJ2-5; D uncertain. CDR3 length: 18 amino acids. Germline CDR1 and CDR2: SGDLS and YYNGEE. V lost 3 bases and J lost 2, with 23 bases in between. Written as DNA, the CDR3 is TGTGCCAGCAGCGCAACCCCCGGCTGGGCGGCCGGGCAAGAGACCCAGTACTTC. It translates to CASSATPGWAAGQETQYF.

The rearrangement joins TRBV6-1 to TRBJ2-5; maybe TRBD2 (5 bases). Trimming took 6 bases from V and 1 from J, leaving 12 bases between them. This CDR3 has 14 amino acids. The germline V gene encodes CDR1 MNHNS and CDR2 SASEGT. CDR3 coding DNA: TGTGCCAGCAGCCTTTGGAGCGGCCAAGAGACCCAGTACTTC. This gives the protein CASSLWSGQETQYF.

The chain combines TRBV2 with TRBJ2-2, with D possibly matching TRBD2 (5 bases). This CDR3 has 15 amino acids. Germline loops: CDR1 SNHLY, CDR2 FYNNEI. The V end was cut by 8 bases, the J end by 5 bases, with 18 bases between. The DNA of the CDR3 is TGTGCCAGCGTTATTTGGCCCGGGGATACCGGGGAGCTGTTTTTT. Its protein is CASVIWPGDTGELFF. The full variable domain, completed using reference TRBV2 and TRBJ2-2, is EPEVTQTPSHQVTQMGQEVILRCVPISNHLYFYWYRQILGQKVEFLVSFYNNEISEKSEIFDDQFSVERPDGSNFTLKIRSTKLEDSAMYFCASVIWPGDTGELFFGEGSRLTVL.

This rearrangement joins TRBV30 to TRBJ1-2, with D hard to call. The CDR3 loop spans 13 amino acids. V was clipped by 4 bases and J by 4 bases, with 13 bases between them. Germline V gives CDR1 GTSNPN, CDR2 SVGIG (reference sequence). CDR3 amino acids: CAWISEGIYGYTF. The DNA of the CDR3 is TGTGCCTGGATTTCAGAGGGAATCTATGGCTACACCTTC.

This clonotype occurred many times. The V call is TRBV25-1, the J call TRBJ1-1, with D maybe TRBD1 (5 bases). From germline, CDR1 is MGHDK and CDR2 SYGVNS. CDR3 length equals 15 residues. Trimming left V 2 bases short and J 7 bases short, with 17 bases between. CDR3 region: CASSEGTWARIEAFF. CDR3 DNA sequence: TGTGCCAGCAGTGAAGGGACGTGGGCTCGAATTGAAGCTTTCTTT.

Of note for this clonotype: Relative to the germline gene, one junction end is altered; a read error may explain this. The J gene is TRBJ2-5, the V gene TRBV7-3; D may correspond to TRBD1 or TRBD2 (5 bases each). Germline CDR1 is SGHTA and CDR2 is FQGTGA. The CDR3 sequence is 13 residues long. The CDR3 spells CASSTDTRENQYF. CDR3 DNA sequence: TGTGCCAGCAGCACGGACACCAGGGAGAACCAGTACTTC.

The chain employs TRBV29-1 and TRBJ2-3, with D possibly TRBD1 on 6 matching bases. Germline-derived CDR1 and CDR2 are SQVTM and ANQGSEA. Trimming stripped 6 bases from V and 2 bases from J, with 15 bases between. The CDR3 spans 14 residues. This CDR3 is CSVAPGTITDTQYF. The CDR3 DNA is TGCAGCGTGGCCCCGGGGACAATCACAGATACGCAGTATTTT.

The gene calls are TRBV20-1 and TRBJ1-1, with D hard to call. Between the trimmed V and J ends, which lost 6 bases and 3 bases, there was a span of 11 bases. This CDR3 comprises 12 residues. Germline V lookup: CDR1 DFQATT, CDR2 SNEGSKA (reference sequence). CDR3 protein: CSAPRAHTEAFF. The CDR3 nucleotides are TGCAGTGCGCCACGGGCCCACACTGAAGCTTTCTTT.

This clonotype has just a few counts. V gene TRBV7-8 combines with J gene TRBJ1-4; D possibly corresponds to TRBD1 (5 bases). CDR3 length: 14 amino acids. CDR1 is SGHVS and CDR2 is FQNEAQ in the germline V gene. Between the trimmed V and J ends, which lost 4 bases and 7 bases, there was a span of 13 bases. The CDR3 region is CASSSYIGVEKLFF. In DNA form, the CDR3 reads TGTGCCAGCAGCTCGTACATAGGGGTTGAAAAACTGTTTTTT.

The chain has TRBV5-8 and TRBJ2-2; 11 positions agree with TRBD2. CDR3 length equals 16 residues. With 4 bases clipped from V and 1 base from J, the junction kept 3 bases outside the gene matches. The germline gives CDR1 SGHTS, CDR2 YDEGEE. CDR3 protein: CASSKTSGVNTGELFF. The CDR3 DNA reads as TGTGCCAGCAGCAAGACTAGCGGGGTGAACACCGGGGAGCTGTTTTTT.

J is TRBJ1-1 and V is TRBV6-1, with TRBD1 matching 7 bases. The CDR3 consists of 17 residues. Germline V lookup: CDR1 MNHNS, CDR2 SASEGT. The ends lost 6 bases at V and 4 bases at J; junction bases unmatched: 17. This CDR3 is CASSARGIGSWSTEAFF. The DNA for the CDR3 is TGTGCCAGCAGCGCCAGGGGGATCGGATCGTGGAGCACTGAAGCTTTCTTT.

This chain connects TRBV12-3 or TRBV12-4 to TRBJ1-1, with D tentatively TRBD1 (6 bases). Trimming shortened V by 3 bases and J by 1 base, and 18 bases separated the two germline ends. CDR3 length: 17 residues. The CDR3 loop reads CASSFPGGGLTNTEAFF. CDR3 coding DNA: TGTGCCAGCAGTTTCCCTGGGGGCGGACTCACGAACACTGAAGCTTTCTTT.

This clonotype was seen ten or more times. The rearrangement uses TRBV20-1 and TRBJ1-1; D call uncertain. The ends were cut back, 6 bases at V and 2 bases at J, with 10 bases in the middle. The CDR3 runs to 12 residues. Germline V CDR1 and CDR2: DFQATT, SNEGSKA (reference sequence). This CDR3 is CSAGQPNTEAFF. The CDR3 nucleotides read TGCAGTGCAGGGCAGCCCAACACTGAAGCTTTCTTT.

The gene calls are TRBV24-1 and TRBJ2-2; the D is unclear. CDR1 is KGHDR and CDR2 is SFDVKD in the germline V gene. Trimming removed 2 bases at V and 1 base at J, with 7 bases between. The CDR3 runs 15 residues. For the CDR3, the DNA is TGTGCCACCAGTGATTCGGTCAGGAACACCGGGGAGCTGTTTTTT. Translated, it gives CATSDSVRNTGELFF.

The chain recombines TRBV20-1 with TRBJ2-2, with 7 bases identical to TRBD2. The CDR3 contains 15 residues. V gave up 6 bases and J gave up 5 bases; unmatched junction bases: 12. Germline CDR1 and CDR2: DFQATT and SNEGSKA (reference sequence). The CDR3 loop reads CSAFGARGGTGELFF. DNA for the CDR3: TGCAGTGCCTTCGGGGCTAGGGGAGGGACCGGGGAGCTGTTTTTT.

The chain couples TRBV6-1 to TRBJ2-2; D not certain. This CDR3 has 14 amino acids. Germline V CDR1 and CDR2: MNHNS, SASEGT. Between the trimmed V and J ends, which lost 5 bases and 3 bases, there was a span of 10 bases. CDR3 residues: CASSRPGHTGELFF. Written as DNA, the CDR3 is TGTGCCAGCAGTCGCCCCGGGCACACCGGGGAGCTGTTTTTT.

The chain couples TRBV2 to TRBJ1-5; no reliable D call. The length of the CDR3 is 15 residues. Trimming pared 2 bases from V and 0 bases from J, leaving 8 bases between. From germline, CDR1 is SNHLY and CDR2 FYNNEI. The CDR3 nucleotides read TGTGCCAGCAGTGAAACTGAGGGTAGCAATCAGCCCCAGCATTTT. It specifies CASSETEGSNQPQHF. Full variable domain (outside the CDR3, taken from reference TRBV2 and TRBJ1-5): EPEVTQTPSHQVTQMGQEVILRCVPISNHLYFYWYRQILGQKVEFLVSFYNNEISEKSEIFDDQFSVERPDGSNFTLKIRSTKLEDSAMYFCASSETEGSNQPQHFGDGTRLSIL.

The V gene is TRBV5-1, the J gene TRBJ1-2; D gene unclear. V lost 0 bases and J lost 4, with 10 bases in between. The CDR3 extends over 14 amino acids. The germline CDR1 and CDR2 sequences are SGHRS and YFSETQ. The CDR3 spells CASSLADVAYGYTF. In DNA, the CDR3 is TGCGCCAGCAGCTTGGCGGATGTTGCCTATGGCTACACCTTC. Supplemented by reference TRBV5-1 and TRBJ1-2, the full variable domain reads KAGVTQTPRYLIKTRGQQVTLSCSPISGHRSVSWYQQTPGQGLQFLFEYFSETQRNKGNFPGRFSGRQFSNSRSEMNVSTLELGDSALYLCASSLADVAYGYTFGSGTRLTVV.

The rearrangement joins TRBV4-3 to TRBJ2-7, with D hard to call. The germline V gene has CDR1 LGHNA and CDR2 YSLEER. CDR3 length: 17 amino acids. The V end was cut by 3 bases, the J end by 4 bases, with 22 bases between. The CDR3: CASSHQSPSRARYEQYV. In DNA, the CDR3 is TGCGCCAGCAGCCACCAAAGTCCCTCACGAGCGCGGTACGAGCAGTACGTC.